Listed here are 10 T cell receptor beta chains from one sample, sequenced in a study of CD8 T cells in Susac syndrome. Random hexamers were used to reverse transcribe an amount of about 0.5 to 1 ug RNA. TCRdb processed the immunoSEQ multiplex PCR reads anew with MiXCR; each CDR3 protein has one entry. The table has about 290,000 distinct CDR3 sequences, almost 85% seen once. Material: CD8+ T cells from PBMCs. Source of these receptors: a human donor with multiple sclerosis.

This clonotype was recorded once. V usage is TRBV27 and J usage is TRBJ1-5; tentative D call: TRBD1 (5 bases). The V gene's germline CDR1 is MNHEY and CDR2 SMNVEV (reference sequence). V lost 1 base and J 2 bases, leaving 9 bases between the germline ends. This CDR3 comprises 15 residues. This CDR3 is CASSLFRGGNQPQHF. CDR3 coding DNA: TGTGCCAGCAGTTTATTTAGGGGAGGCAATCAGCCCCAGCATTTT.

The CDR3 region has the DNA TGCGCCAGCAGCGGGGTGGGGACAGAGAACACCGGGGAGCTGTTTTTT. It codes for CASSGVGTENTGELFF. V usage is TRBV5-1 and J usage is TRBJ2-2; 7 bases agree with TRBD1. V was clipped by 4 bases and J by 1 base; unmatched bases: 7. The CDR3 spans 16 residues. Germline CDR1 is SGHRS and CDR2 is YFSETQ.

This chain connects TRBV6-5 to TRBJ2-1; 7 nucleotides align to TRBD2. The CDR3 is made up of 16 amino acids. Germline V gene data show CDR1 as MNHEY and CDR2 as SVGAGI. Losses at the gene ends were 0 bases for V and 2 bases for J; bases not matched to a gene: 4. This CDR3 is CASSYSASGPYNEQFF. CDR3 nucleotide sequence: TGTGCCAGCAGTTACTCGGCTAGCGGACCCTACAATGAGCAGTTCTTC.

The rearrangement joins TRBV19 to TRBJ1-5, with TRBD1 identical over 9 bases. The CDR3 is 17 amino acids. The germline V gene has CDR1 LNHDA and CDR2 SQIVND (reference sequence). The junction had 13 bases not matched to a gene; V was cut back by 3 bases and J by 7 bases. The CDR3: CASSIAPQYRGRQPQHF. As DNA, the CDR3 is TGTGCCAGTAGTATCGCCCCCCAATACAGGGGGCGCCAGCCCCAGCATTTT.

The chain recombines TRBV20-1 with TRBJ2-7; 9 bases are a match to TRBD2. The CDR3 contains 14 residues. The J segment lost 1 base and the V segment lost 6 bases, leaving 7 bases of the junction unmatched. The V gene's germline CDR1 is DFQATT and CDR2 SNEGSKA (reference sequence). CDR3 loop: CSARGLATSYEQYF. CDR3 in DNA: TGCAGTGCCCGAGGACTAGCGACTTCCTACGAGCAGTACTTC.

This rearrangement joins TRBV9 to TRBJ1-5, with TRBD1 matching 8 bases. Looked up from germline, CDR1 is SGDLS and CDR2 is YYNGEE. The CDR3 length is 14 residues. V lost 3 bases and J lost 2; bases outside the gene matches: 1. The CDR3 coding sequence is TGTGCCAGCAGCGCGACAGGGGGCAATCAGCCCCAGCATTTT. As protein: CASSATGGNQPQHF.

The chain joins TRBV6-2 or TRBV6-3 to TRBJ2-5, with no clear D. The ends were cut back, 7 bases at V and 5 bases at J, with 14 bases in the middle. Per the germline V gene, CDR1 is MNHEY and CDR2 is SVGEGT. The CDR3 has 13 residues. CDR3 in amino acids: CASTRSTRETQYF. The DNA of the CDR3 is TGTGCCAGCACCCGCTCCACCCGCGAGACCCAGTACTTC.

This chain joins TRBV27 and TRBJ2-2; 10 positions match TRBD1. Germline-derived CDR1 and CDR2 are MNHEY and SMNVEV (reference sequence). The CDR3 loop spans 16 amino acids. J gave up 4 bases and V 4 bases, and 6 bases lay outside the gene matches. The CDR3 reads CASSSRDRGFTGELFF. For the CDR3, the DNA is TGTGCCAGCAGTTCCCGGGACAGGGGATTCACCGGGGAGCTGTTTTTT.

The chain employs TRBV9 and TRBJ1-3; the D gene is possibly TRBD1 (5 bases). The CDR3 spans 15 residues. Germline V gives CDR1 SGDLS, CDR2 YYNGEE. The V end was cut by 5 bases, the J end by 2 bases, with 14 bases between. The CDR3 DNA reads TGTGCCAGCAGTCAGCAGGGTGTCACTGGAAACACCATATATTTT. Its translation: CASSQQGVTGNTIYF.

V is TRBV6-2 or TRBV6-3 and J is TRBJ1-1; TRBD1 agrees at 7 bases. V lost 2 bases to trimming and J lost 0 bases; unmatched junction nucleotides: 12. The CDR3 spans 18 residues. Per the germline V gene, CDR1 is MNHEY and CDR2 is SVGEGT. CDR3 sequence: CASSYLDRAWTMNTEAFF. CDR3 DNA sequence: TGTGCCAGCAGTTACCTCGACAGGGCGTGGACAATGAACACTGAAGCTTTCTTT.